This T cell receptor (beta chain) appears in the sequencing data of a study of shared clonotypes between healthy human individuals. Study observations and caveats: Non-shared clonotypes had lower generation probabilities than clonotypes shared by all four sorted-subset donors.

Only CD45RO-negative cells positively selected for CCR7 counted as naive CD8 cells, so terminally differentiated effector memory CD45RA+ cells were excluded. Donors had no recently reported acute infections or vaccinations and were HIV-negative. The V end lost 9 bases, the J end lost 0 bases, and 8 bases lay between the germline ends. The CDR3 totals 12 residues. The germline CDR1 and CDR2 sequences are MDHEN and SYDVKM. Over several immunoSEQ plates, each subset's genomic DNA was distributed in even portions. Data came from immunoSEQ multiplex PCR; TCRdb stores just in-frame clones and leaves some out. The profile shows fewer than 700,000 clones, roughly 95% of them singletons. This clone was seen once. Its matching antigen is unknown.

Sample: naive CD8+ T cells sorted from blood. The sequence was obtained from a woman under 40 in good health. This rearrangement joins TRBV28 to TRBJ1-1, with D possibly being TRBD1 (6 bases). In DNA form, the CDR3 reads TGTGCCAGTGGACAGATGAACACTGAAGCTTTCTTT. Protein sequence: CASGQMNTEAFF.